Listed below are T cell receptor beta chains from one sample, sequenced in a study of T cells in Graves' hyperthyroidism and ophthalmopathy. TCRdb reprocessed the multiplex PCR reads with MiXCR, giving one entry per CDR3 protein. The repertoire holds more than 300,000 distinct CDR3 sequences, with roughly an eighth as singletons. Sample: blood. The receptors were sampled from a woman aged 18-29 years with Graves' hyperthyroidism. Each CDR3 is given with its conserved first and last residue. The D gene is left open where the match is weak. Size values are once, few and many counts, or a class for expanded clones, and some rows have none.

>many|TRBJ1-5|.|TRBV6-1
TGTGCCAGCAGTTACGGTCAAGGTCCTAATCAGCCCCAGCATTTT
CASSYGQGPNQPQHF
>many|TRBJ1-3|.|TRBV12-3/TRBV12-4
TGTGCCAGCAGTCCCCAGGGGCTCCTCTCTGGAAACACCATATATTTT
CASSPQGLLSGNTIYF
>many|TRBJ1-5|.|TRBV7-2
TGTGCCAGCAGTTCAACAGGGATGAGCAATCAGCCCCAGCATTTT
CASSSTGMSNQPQHF
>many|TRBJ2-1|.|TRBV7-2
TGTGCCAGCAGCCACCGGGACGGAGCCTACAATGAGCAGTTCTTC
CASSHRDGAYNEQFF
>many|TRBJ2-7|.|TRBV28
TGTGCCAGCAGTTTATATTGGAGAGGGAGATCTTCCTACGAGCAGTACTTC
CASSLYWRGRSSYEQYF
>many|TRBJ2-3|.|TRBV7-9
TGTGCCAGCAGCTTAGTAGCGGTACTTGAAGTCGATGATACGCAGTATTTT
CASSLVAVLEVDDTQYF
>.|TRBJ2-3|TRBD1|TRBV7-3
TGTGCCAGCAGCCTCTCCGGGACAGGGGAGGGTACAGATACGCAGTATTTT
CASSLSGTGEGTDTQYF
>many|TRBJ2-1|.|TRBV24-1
TGTGCCACCAGTGATTTGCAAGGAACTGATGAGCAGTTCTTC
CATSDLQGTDEQFF
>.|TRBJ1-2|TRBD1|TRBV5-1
TGCGCCAGCAGCATAGGGACAGGGCATTTAGGCTACACCTTC
CASSIGTGHLGYTF
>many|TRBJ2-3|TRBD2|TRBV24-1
TGTGCCACCAGTGACCAACTCGGGGCGGGAGTTAGCACAGATACGCAGTATTTT
CATSDQLGAGVSTDTQYF
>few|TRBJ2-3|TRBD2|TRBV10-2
TGCGCCAGCAGTGAGTTTACTAGCGGGGGTGGAGATACGCAGTATTTT
CASSEFTSGGGDTQYF
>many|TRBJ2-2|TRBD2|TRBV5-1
TGCGCCAGCAGCTTGAGACTAGCGGGAGGGCGGATGGACACCGGGGAGCTGTTTTTT
CASSLRLAGGRMDTGELFF
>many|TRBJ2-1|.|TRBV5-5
TGTGCCAGCAGCTTATCGGGGTCGTGGAATGAGCAGTTCTTC
CASSLSGSWNEQFF
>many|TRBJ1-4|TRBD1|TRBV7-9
TGTGCCAGCAGCCCCGGGACAGAAGAGAAACTGTTTTTT
CASSPGTEEKLFF
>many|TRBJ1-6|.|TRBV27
TGTGCCAGCAGTCCCGGGACCTCGGTCTATTCACCCCTCCACTTT
CASSPGTSVYSPLHF
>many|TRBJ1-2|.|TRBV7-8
TGTGCCAGCAGCTTAGGAGTCACGAACTATGGCTACACCTTC
CASSLGVTNYGYTF
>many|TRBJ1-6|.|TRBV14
TGTGCCAGCAGCCAACAAGCAGGGGTTGGGAGGTCACCCCTCCACTTT
CASSQQAGVGRSPLHF
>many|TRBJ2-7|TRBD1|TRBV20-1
TGCAGTGCTAGAGATCCGGGACAGACCTACGAGCAGTACTTC
CSARDPGQTYEQYF
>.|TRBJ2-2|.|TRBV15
TGTGCCACCAGCTGGGACGGGGCTAGGGAGCTGTTTTTT
CATSWDGARELFF
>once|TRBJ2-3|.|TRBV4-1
TGCGCCAGCAGCCGACCGGGAGCGGAGCGACACACAGATACGCAGTATTTT
CASSRPGAERHTDTQYF
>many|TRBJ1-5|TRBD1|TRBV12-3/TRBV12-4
TGTGCCAGCAGTCCTGACAGGGCCAGCAATCAGCCCCAGCATTTT
CASSPDRASNQPQHF
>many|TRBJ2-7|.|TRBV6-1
TGTGCCAGCAGTGGGTGGCGCGGACCCTCCTACGAGCAGTACTTC
CASSGWRGPSYEQYF
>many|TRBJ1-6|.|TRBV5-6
TGTGCCAGCAGCTTTTCGGCAGGGAGGTATTCACCCCTCCACTTT
CASSFSAGRYSPLHF
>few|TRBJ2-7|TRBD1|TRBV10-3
TGTGCCGCTAGGGAGACCGGGACAGGGATATACGAGCAGTACTTC
CAARETGTGIYEQYF
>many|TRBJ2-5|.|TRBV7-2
TGTGCCAGCAGCTTATTTGGGAACCTAGAGACCCAGTACTTC
CASSLFGNLETQYF
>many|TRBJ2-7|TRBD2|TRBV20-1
TGCAGTGCTCCACCCCTAGCGGGAGGAGGCGAGCAGTACTTC
CSAPPLAGGGEQYF
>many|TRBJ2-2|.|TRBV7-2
TGTGCCAGCAGCTCATCTATTATTTCCGCGAACACCGGGGAGCTGTTTTTT
CASSSSIISANTGELFF
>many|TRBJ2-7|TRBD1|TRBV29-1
TGCAGCGCCTCAGGAGAGGCAGGGGGCGGATACGAGCAGTACTTC
CSASGEAGGGYEQYF
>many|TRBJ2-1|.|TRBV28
TGTGCCAGCAGCCCACCAGGGAGCAGGCCTAACAATGAGCAGTTCTTC
CASSPPGSRPNNEQFF
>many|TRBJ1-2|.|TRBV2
TGTGCCAGCAGTGAAGCGCAAGGGCGGAATAATGGCTACACCTTC
CASSEAQGRNNGYTF
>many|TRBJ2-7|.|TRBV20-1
TGCAGTGCTGCAGGGGGAGCGGGGGCCTCCTACGAGCAGTACTTC
CSAAGGAGASYEQYF
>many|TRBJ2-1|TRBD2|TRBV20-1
TGCAGTGCTAGGGAATTACCCCGGAGCGGGAGGGCCGGGAATGAGCAGTTCTTC
CSARELPRSGRAGNEQFF
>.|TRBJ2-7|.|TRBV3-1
TGTGCCAGCAGCCAAGTTGGTAATAGCGGCTACGAGCAGTACTTC
CASSQVGNSGYEQYF
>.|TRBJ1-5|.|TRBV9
TGTGCCAGCAGCGTAAGGCCGGAGGAACAGCCCCAGCATTTT
CASSVRPEEQPQHF
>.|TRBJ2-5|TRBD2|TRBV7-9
TGTGCCAGCAGCTTAGCATTAGAGCGAGCGGGGGAGTACCAAGAGACCCAGTACTTC
CASSLALERAGEYQETQYF
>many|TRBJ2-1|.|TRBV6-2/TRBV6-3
TGTGCCAGCGGCAAGGGGTCCTCCTACAATGAGCAGTTCTTC
CASGKGSSYNEQFF
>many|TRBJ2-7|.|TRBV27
TGTGCCAGCAGTTTAGGAGGGTTCTCCTACGAGCAGTACTTC
CASSLGGFSYEQYF
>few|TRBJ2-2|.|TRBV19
TGTGCCAGTAGACCGGCGACTAACACCGGGGAGCTGTTTTTT
CASRPATNTGELFF
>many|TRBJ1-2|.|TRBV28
TGTGCCAGCAGTTTAGATAGCGGCAGGGGTGATGGCTACACCTTC
CASSLDSGRGDGYTF
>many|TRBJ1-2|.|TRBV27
TGTGCCAGCAGTCCCCGACTGGTTGTCCAGGGAGCTAACTATGGCTACACCTTC
CASSPRLVVQGANYGYTF
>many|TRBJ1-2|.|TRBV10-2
TGCGCCAGCAGGAGACCGTCTAGAACCCTTTTTGACTATGGCTACACCTTC
CASRRPSRTLFDYGYTF